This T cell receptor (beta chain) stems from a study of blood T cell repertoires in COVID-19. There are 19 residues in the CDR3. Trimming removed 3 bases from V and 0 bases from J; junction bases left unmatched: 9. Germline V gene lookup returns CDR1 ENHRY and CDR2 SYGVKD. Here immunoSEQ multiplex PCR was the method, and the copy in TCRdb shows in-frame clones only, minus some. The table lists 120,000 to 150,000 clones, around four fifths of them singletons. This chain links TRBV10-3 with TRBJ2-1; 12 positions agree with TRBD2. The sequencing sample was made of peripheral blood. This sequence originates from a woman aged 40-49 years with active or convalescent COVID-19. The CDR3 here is CAISDHSTSGGNSYNEQFF. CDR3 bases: TGTGCCATCAGTGACCATTCTACTAGCGGGGGGAACTCCTACAATGAGCAGTTCTTC.